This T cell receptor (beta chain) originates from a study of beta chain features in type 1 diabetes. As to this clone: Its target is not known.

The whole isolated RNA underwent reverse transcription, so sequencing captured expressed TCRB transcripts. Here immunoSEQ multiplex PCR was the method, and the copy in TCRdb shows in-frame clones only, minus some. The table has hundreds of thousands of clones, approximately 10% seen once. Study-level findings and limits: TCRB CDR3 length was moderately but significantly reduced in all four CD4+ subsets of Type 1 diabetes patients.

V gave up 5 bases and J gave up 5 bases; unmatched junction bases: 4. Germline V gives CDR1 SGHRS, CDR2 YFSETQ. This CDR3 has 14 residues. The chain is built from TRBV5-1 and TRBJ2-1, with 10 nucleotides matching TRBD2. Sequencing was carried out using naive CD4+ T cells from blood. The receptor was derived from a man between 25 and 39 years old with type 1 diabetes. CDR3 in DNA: TGCGCCAGCAGTATAGCGGGGGGAGACAATGAGCAGTTCTTC. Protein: CASSIAGGDNEQFF.